The clone carrying this T cell receptor beta chain has more than one count but fewer than ten. Its antigen is currently unknown. This record comes from a study of tumor and adjacent non-tumor tissue in lung cancer. TCRbeta libraries were built with three rounds of nested PCR, modified from ARM-PCR. Each CDR3 protein gets one entry after TCRdb re-called the multiplex PCR reads with MiXCR. The data show some 80,000 distinct CDR3 sequences, 55% to 80% seen once. This sample's RNA came from whole unsorted tissue. V dropped 1 base and J dropped 4 bases, with 2 bases sitting between them. The CDR3 has 11 amino acids. CDR1 and CDR2 from the germline V gene are SNHLY and FYNNEI. Overall study results and limits: In normal lung, the top 100 clones were significantly more dominant than in tumor.

Sequences were obtained from lung tumor tissue. The origin of this receptor is a woman between 35 and 50 years old with non-small cell lung cancer. This chain joins TRBV2 and TRBJ2-7; D is unresolved. The CDR3 sequence is CASSEEYEQYF. The CDR3 bases are TGTGCCAGCAGTGAAGAGTACGAGCAGTACTTC. The full variable domain, completed using reference TRBV2 and TRBJ2-7, is EPEVTQTPSHQVTQMGQEVILRCVPISNHLYFYWYRQILGQKVEFLVSFYNNEISEKSEIFDDQFSVERPDGSNFTLKIRSTKLEDSAMYFCASSEEYEQYFGPGTRLTVT.